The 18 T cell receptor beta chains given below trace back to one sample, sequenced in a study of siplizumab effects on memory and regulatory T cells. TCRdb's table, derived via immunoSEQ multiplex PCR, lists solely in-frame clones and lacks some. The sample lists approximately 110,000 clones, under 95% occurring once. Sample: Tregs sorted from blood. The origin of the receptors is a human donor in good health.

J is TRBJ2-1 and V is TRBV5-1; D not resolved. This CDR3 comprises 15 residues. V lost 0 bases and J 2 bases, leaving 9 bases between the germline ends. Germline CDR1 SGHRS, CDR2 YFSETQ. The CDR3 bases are TGCGCCAGCAGCTTGGCGGCATCCCCCTACAATGAGCAGTTCTTC. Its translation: CASSLAASPYNEQFF. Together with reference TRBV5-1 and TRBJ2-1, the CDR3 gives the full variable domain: KAGVTQTPRYLIKTRGQQVTLSCSPISGHRSVSWYQQTPGQGLQFLFEYFSETQRNKGNFPGRFSGRQFSNSRSEMNVSTLELGDSALYLCASSLAASPYNEQFFGPGTRLTVL.

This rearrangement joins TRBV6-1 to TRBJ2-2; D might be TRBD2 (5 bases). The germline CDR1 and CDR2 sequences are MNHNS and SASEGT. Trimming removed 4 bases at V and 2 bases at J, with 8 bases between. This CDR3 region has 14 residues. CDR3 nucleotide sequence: TGTGCCAGCAGTGCGAGGGATAACACCGGGGAGCTGTTTTTT. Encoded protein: CASSARDNTGELFF.

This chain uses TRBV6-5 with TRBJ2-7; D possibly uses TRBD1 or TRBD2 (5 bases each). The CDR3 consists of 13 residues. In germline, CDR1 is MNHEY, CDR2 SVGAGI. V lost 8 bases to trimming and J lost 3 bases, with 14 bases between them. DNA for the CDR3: TGTGCCAGCCGGAAGGGACCCCGCTACGAGCAGTACTTC. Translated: CASRKGPRYEQYF.

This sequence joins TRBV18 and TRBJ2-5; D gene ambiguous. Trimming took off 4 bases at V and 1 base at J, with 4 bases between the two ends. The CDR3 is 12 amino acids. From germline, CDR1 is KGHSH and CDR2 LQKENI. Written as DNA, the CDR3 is TGTGCCAGCTCACTCTTCCAAGAGACCCAGTACTTC. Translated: CASSLFQETQYF.

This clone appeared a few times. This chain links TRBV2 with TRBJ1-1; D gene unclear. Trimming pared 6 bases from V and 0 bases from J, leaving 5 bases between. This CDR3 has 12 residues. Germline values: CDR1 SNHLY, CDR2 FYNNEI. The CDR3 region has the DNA TGTGCCAGCAGCCTCTTGAACACTGAAGCTTTCTTT. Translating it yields CASSLLNTEAFF.

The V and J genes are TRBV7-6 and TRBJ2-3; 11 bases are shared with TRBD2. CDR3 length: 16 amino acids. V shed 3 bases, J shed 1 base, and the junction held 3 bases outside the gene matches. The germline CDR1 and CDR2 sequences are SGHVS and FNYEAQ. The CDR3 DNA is TGTGCCAGCAGCTTCCTGACTAGCGGGGGCACAGATACGCAGTATTTT. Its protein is CASSFLTSGGTDTQYF.

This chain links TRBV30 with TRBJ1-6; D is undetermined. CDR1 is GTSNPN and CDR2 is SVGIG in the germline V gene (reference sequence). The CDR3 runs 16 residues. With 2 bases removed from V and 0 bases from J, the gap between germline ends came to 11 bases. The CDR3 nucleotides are TGTGCCTGGAGTAGGTCTGCGAGCTCCTATAATTCACCCCTCCACTTT. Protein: CAWSRSASSYNSPLHF.

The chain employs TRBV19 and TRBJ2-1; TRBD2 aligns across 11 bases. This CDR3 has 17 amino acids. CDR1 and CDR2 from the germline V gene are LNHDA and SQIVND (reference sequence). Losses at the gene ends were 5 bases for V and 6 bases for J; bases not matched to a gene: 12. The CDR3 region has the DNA TGTGCCAGTAGTGGGGGGACTAGCGGACACCGGGGCAATGAGCAGTTCTTC. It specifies CASSGGTSGHRGNEQFF.

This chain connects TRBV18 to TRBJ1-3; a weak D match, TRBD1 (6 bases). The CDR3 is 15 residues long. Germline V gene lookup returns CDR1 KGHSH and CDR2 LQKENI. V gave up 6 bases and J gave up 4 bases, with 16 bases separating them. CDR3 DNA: TGTGCCAGCTCGCCCATCGCGGGGGCCGGAAACACCATATATTTT. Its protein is CASSPIAGAGNTIYF.

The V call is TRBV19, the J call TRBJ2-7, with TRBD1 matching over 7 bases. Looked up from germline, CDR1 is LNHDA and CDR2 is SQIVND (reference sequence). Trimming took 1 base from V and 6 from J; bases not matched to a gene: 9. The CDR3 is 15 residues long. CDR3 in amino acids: CASSIGQREGAEQYF. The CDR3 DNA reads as TGTGCCAGTAGTATAGGACAGCGTGAGGGGGCCGAGCAGTACTTC.

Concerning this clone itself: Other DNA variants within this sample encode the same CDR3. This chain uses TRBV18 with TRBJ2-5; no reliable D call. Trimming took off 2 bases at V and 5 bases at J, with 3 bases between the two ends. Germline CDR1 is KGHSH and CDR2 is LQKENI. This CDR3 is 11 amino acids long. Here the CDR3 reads CASSPGETQYF. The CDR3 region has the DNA TGTGCCAGCTCACCAGGGGAGACCCAGTACTTC.

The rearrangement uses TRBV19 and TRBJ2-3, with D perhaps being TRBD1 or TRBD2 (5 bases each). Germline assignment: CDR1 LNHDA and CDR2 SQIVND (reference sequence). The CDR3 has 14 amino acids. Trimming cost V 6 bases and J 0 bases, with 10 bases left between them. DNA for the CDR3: TGTGCCAGTAGCAAATGGGACAGCACAGATACGCAGTATTTT. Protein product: CASSKWDSTDTQYF.

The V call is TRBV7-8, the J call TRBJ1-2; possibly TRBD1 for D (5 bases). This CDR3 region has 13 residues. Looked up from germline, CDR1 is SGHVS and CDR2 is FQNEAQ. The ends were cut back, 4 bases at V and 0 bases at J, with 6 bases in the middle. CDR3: CASSSTANYGYTF. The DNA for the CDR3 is TGTGCCAGCAGCTCGACAGCTAACTATGGCTACACCTTC. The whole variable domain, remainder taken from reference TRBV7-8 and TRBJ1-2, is GAGVSQSPRYKVAKRGQDVALRCDPISGHVSLFWYQQALGQGPEFLTYFQNEAQLDKSGLPSDRFFAERPEGSVSTLKIQRTQQEDSAVYLCASSSTANYGYTFGSGTRLTVV.

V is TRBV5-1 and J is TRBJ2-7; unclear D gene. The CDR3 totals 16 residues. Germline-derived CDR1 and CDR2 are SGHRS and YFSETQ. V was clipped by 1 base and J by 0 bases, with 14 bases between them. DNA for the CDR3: TGCGCCAGCAGCTTGATGGGCGGTTCCAGCTCCTACGAGCAGTACTTC. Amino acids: CASSLMGGSSSYEQYF. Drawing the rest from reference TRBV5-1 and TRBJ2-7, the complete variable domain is KAGVTQTPRYLIKTRGQQVTLSCSPISGHRSVSWYQQTPGQGLQFLFEYFSETQRNKGNFPGRFSGRQFSNSRSEMNVSTLELGDSALYLCASSLMGGSSSYEQYFGPGTRLTVT.

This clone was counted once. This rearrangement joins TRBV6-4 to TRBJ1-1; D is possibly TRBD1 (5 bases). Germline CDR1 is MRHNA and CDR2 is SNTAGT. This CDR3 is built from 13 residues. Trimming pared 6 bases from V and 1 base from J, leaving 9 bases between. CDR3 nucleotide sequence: TGTGCCAGCAGAGCCGGGGGGAACACTGAAGCTTTCTTT. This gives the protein CASRAGGNTEAFF.

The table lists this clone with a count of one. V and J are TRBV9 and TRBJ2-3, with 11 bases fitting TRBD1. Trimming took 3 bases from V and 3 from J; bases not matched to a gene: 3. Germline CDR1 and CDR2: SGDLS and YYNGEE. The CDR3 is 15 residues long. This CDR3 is CASSGDRGSTDTQYF. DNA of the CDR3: TGTGCCAGCAGCGGGGACAGGGGGTCGACAGATACGCAGTATTTT.

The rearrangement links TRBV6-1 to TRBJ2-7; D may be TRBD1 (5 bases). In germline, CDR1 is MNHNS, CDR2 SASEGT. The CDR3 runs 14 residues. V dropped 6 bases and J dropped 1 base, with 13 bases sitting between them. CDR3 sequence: CASRRGTGSYEQYF. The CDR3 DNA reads TGTGCCAGCAGAAGAGGTACAGGATCCTACGAGCAGTACTTC.

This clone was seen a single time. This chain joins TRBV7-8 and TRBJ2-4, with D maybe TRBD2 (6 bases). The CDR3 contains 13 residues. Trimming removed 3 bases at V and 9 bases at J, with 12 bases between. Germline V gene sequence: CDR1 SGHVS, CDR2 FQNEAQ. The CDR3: CASSFDAGLIQYF. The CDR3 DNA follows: TGTGCCAGCAGCTTTGACGCGGGGCTCATTCAGTACTTC.